The 8 T cell receptor beta chains given below trace back to one sample, sequenced in a study of T-cell reconstitution after alpha-beta-depleted transplantation in children. Unique molecular identifiers were incorporated during preparation of the TCRbeta library. TCRdb re-called the PCR reads through MiXCR, storing one row per CDR3 protein. The table has more than 300,000 distinct CDR3 sequences, around 16% seen once. The sample in question was PBMCs, mostly from graft donor cells, obtained 360 days after TCRalphabeta/CD19-depleted stem cell transplant. Source of these receptors: a male patient aged 2 to 9 who had a stem cell transplant for acute lymphoblastic leukemia, so the T cells may come from the graft donor.

The rearrangement links TRBV18 to TRBJ1-2, with D possibly matching TRBD1 (5 bases). From germline, CDR1 is KGHSH and CDR2 LQKENI. CDR3 length equals 16 residues. V lost 2 bases to trimming and J lost 5 bases, with 18 bases between them. As DNA, the CDR3 is TGTGCCAGCTCACCAGATGGTCCAGGGCGCCCATATGGCTACACCTTC. Protein product: CASSPDGPGRPYGYTF.

This clonotype was counted between two and nine times. The CDR3 nucleotides read TGTGCCAGCAGTTCTGGGAAATTGAGCACCGGGGAGCTGTTTTTT. Encoded protein: CASSSGKLSTGELFF. J is TRBJ2-2 and V is TRBV12-3 or TRBV12-4; D gene ambiguous. V shed 4 bases and J shed 4 bases, with 13 bases lying between them. The CDR3 contains 15 residues.

The J gene is TRBJ2-1, the V gene TRBV12-3 or TRBV12-4; 10 bases are a match to TRBD2. Losses at the gene ends were 1 base for V and 0 bases for J; bases not matched to a gene: 9. The CDR3 has 19 amino acids. The CDR3 reads CASSLVPLLAGSSYNEQFF. The CDR3 nucleotides are TGTGCCAGCAGTTTAGTCCCCTTACTAGCGGGGAGCTCCTACAATGAGCAGTTCTTC.

The rearrangement joins TRBV12-3 or TRBV12-4 to TRBJ1-4, with D possibly TRBD1 on 5 matching bases. CDR3 size: 13 residues. Trimming took off 3 bases at V and 8 bases at J, with 10 bases between the two ends. Here the CDR3 DNA reads TGTGCCAGCAGTTTGGGGGGGGGGGAAAAACTGTTTTTT. Translated, it gives CASSLGGGEKLFF.

The chain employs TRBV30 and TRBJ1-5; the D gene is possibly TRBD1 (5 bases). V shed 2 bases and J shed 5 bases, with 10 bases lying between them. Germline-derived CDR1 and CDR2 are GTSNPN and SVGIG (reference sequence). The CDR3 runs 13 residues. The CDR3 reads CAWSRDRYQPQHF. CDR3 in DNA: TGTGCCTGGAGTAGGGACCGTTATCAGCCCCAGCATTTT.

This clonotype showed up many times. The J gene is TRBJ2-3, the V gene TRBV6-5, with D unclear. V was clipped by 4 bases and J by 0 bases, with 17 bases between them. This CDR3 is 17 amino acids long. Germline-derived CDR1 and CDR2 are MNHEY and SVGAGI. The CDR3 nucleotides read TGTGCCAGCAGTTCCCCGACTTTTCCTACTAGCACAGATACGCAGTATTTT. Translated: CASSSPTFPTSTDTQYF.

The CDR3 DNA reads as TGCGCCAGCAGCCGTATGGGGGGCCTTCCAGGAAACACCATATATTTT. Protein: CASSRMGGLPGNTIYF. The chain joins TRBV4-1 to TRBJ1-3; a possible D gene is TRBD1 (6 bases). Trimming removed 4 bases from V and 4 bases from J, with 17 bases in between. The length of the CDR3 is 16 residues. Germline V lookup: CDR1 MGHRA, CDR2 YSYEKL.

This clonotype was counted only a few times. The chain couples TRBV29-1 to TRBJ1-1, with D possibly matching TRBD1 (5 bases). Germline V gene data show CDR1 as SQVTM and CDR2 as ANQGSEA. Deletions cut 1 base from V and 0 bases from J, with 18 bases between. The length of the CDR3 is 17 residues. The CDR3 bases are TGCAGCGTTGAAGTAGGGCAGGGTGGCCGGTTGAACACTGAAGCTTTCTTT. This gives the protein CSVEVGQGGRLNTEAFF.